A single sample is the source of the 3 T cell receptor beta chains below, sequenced in a study of OX40 agonist ivuxolimab in advanced cancers. Assay used: immunoSEQ multiplex PCR; TCRdb lists only in-frame clones, some missing. The table includes more than 65,000 clones, over 60% detected once. The material sequenced was CD4+ or CD8+ T cells sorted from blood, taken in a trial of the OX40 agonist ivuxolimab. The receptors originated from an adult with an advanced solid tumor such as melanoma, head and neck, liver or kidney cancer.

In DNA form, the CDR3 reads TGTGCCAGCAGTTTAGGCAGGGGGAGGCCCCAGCATTTT. Residues: CASSLGRGRPQHF. The chain combines TRBV27 with TRBJ1-5; 7 bases are shared with TRBD1. The V and J ends lost 2 bases and 9 bases, in that order; junction bases with no gene match: 4. Germline lookup yields CDR1 MNHEY and CDR2 SMNVEV (reference sequence). The CDR3 is made up of 13 amino acids.

This clone was seen once. The CDR3, as DNA: TGCGCCAGCAGCAGGGGACTAGCGGGAGGGCTCTCTGGGGCCAACGTCCTGACTTTC. Its protein is CASSRGLAGGLSGANVLTF. The chain carries TRBV5-1 and TRBJ2-6; TRBD2 agrees at 16 bases. The CDR3 sequence is 19 residues long. The junction had 4 bases not matched to a gene; V was cut back by 4 bases and J by 0 bases. Germline CDR1 and CDR2: SGHRS and YFSETQ.

V is TRBV2 and J is TRBJ2-5; 8 positions agree with TRBD2. J lost 4 bases, V lost 5 bases, and 12 bases had no gene match. CDR3 length: 16 amino acids. From germline, CDR1 is SNHLY and CDR2 FYNNEI. In nucleotides, the CDR3 is TGTGCCAGCAGTCCGACCGGGACTAGGGGTAGAGAGACCCAGTACTTC. Translation: CASSPTGTRGRETQYF.